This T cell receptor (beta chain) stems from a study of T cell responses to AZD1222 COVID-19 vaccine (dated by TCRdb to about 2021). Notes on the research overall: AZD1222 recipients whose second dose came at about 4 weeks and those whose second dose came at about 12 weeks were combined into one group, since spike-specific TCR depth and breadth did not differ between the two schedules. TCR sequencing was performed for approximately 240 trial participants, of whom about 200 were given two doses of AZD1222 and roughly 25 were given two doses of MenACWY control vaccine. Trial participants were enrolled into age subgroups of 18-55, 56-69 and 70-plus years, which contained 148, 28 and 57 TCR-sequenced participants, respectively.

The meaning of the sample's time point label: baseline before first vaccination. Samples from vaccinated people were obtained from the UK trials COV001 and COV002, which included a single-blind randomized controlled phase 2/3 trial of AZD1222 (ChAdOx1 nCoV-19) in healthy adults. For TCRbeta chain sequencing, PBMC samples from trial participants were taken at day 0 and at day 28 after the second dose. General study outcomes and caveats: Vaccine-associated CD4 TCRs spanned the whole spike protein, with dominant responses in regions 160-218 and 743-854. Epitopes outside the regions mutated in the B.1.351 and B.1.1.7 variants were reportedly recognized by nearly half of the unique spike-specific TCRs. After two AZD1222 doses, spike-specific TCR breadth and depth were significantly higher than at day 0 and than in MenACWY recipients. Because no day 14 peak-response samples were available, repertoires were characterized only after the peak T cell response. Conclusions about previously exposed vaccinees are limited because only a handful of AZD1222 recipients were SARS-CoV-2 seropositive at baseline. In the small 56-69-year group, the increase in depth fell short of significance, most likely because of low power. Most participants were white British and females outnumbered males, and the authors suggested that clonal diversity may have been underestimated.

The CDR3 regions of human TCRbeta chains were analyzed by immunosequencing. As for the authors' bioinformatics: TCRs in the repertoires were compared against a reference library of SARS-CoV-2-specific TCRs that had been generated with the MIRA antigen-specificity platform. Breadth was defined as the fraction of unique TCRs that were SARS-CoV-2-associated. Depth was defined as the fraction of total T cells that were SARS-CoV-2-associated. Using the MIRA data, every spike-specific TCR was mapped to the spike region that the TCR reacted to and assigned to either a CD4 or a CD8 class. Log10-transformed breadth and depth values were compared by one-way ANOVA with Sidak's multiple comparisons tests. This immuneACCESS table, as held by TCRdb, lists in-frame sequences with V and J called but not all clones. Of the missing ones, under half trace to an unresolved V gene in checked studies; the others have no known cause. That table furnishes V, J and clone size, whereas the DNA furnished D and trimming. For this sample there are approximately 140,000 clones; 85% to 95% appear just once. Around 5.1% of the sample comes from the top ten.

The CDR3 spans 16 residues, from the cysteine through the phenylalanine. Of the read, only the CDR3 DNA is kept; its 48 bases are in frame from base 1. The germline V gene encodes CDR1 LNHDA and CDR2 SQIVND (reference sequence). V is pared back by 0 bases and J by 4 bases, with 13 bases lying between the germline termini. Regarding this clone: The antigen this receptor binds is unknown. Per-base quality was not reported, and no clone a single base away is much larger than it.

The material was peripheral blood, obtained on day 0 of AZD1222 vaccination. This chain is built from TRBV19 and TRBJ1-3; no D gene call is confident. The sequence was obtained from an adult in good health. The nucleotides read TGTGCCAGTAGTATAGAACCAGGCCCTTCGGGAAACACCATATATTTT. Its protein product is CASSIEPGPSGNTIYF. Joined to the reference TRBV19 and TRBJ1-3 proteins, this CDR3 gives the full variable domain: DGGITQSPKYLFRKEGQNVTLSCEQNLNHDAMYWYRQDPGQGLRLIYYSQIVNDFQKGDIAEGYSVSREKKESFPLTVTSAQKNPTAFYLCASSIEPGPSGNTIYFGEGSWLTVV.